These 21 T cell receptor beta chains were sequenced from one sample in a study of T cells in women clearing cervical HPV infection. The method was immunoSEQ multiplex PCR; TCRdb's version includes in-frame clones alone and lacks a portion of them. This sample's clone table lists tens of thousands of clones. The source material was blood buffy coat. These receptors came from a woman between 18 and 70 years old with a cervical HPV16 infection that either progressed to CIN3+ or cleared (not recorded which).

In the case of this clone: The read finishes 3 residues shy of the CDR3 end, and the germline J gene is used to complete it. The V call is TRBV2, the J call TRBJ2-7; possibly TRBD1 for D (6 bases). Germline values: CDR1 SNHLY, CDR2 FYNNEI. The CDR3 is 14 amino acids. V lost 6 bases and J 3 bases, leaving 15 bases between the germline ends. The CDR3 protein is CASRIQGRDYEQYF. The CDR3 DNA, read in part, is TGTGCCAGCAGGATACAGGGTAGGGACTACGAG.

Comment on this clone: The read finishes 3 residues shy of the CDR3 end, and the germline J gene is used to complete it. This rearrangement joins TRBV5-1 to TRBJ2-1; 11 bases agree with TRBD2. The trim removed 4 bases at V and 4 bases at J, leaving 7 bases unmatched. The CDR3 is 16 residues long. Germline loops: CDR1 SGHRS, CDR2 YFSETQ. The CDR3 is CASSRDGTSGYNEQFF. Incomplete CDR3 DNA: TGCGCCAGCAGCCGTGACGGGACTAGCGGATACAATGAG. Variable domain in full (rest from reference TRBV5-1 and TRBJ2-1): KAGVTQTPRYLIKTRGQQVTLSCSPISGHRSVSWYQQTPGQGLQFLFEYFSETQRNKGNFPGRFSGRQFSNSRSEMNVSTLELGDSALYLCASSRDGTSGYNEQFFGPGTRLTVL.

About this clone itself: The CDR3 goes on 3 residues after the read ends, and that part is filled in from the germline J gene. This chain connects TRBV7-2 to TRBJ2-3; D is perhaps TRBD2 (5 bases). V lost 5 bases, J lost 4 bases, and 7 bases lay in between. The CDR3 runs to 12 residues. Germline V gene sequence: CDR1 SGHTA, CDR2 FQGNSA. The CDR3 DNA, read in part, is TGTGCCAGCAGCCGGGGATCAGATACG. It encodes CASSRGSDT. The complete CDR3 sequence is CASSRGSDTQYF.

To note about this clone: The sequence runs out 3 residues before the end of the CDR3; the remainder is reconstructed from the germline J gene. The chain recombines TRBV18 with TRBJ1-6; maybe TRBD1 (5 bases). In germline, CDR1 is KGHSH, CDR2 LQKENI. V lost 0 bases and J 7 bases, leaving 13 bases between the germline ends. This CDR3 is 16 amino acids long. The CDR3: CASSPPSGKANSPLHF. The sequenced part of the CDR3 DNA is TGTGCCAGCTCACCACCGTCAGGGAAGGCGAATTCACCC.

The sequenced part of the CDR3 DNA is TGTGCCAGCAGTTGGGGGGAAGCGCGGGACGAG. Its protein is CASSWGEARDE. The entire CDR3 protein reads CASSWGEARDEQYF. The chain joins TRBV5-6 to TRBJ2-7; tentatively, D is TRBD2 (6 bases). The CDR3 end falls 3 residues outside the read, so it is completed with the germline J gene. V lost 5 bases, J lost 5 bases, and 17 bases lay in between. Germline CDR1 and CDR2: SGHDT and YYEEEE. CDR3 size: 14 residues. The entire variable domain, with the rest obtained from reference TRBV5-6 and TRBJ2-7, is as follows: DAGVTQSPTHLIKTRGQQVTLRCSPKSGHDTVSWYQQALGQGPQFIFQYYEEEERQRGNFPDRFSGHQFPNYSSELNVNALLLGDSALYLCASSWGEARDEQYFGPGTRLTVT.

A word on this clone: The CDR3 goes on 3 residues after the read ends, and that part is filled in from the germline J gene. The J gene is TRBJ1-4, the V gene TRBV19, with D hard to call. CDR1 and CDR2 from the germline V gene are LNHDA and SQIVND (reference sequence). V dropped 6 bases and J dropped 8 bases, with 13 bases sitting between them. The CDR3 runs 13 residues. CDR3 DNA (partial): TGTGCCAGTAGCACAACTCCGGGGGAAAAA. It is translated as CASSTTPGEK. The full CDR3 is CASSTTPGEKLFF.

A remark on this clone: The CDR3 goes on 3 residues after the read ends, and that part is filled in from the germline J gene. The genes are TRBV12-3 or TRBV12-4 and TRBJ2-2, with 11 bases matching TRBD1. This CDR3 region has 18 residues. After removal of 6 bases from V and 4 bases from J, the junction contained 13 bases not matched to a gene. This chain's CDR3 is CASRRTTGTGGPTGELFF. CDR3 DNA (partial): TGTGCCAGCAGGCGAACGACGGGGACAGGGGGTCCCACCGGGGAG.

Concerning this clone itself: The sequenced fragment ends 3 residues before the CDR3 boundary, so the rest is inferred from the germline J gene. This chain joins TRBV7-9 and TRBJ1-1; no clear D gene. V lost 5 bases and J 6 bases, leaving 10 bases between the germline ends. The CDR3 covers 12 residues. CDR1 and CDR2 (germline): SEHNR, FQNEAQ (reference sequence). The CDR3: CASSHQDPEAFF. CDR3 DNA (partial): TGTGCCAGCAGCCACCAGGATCCTGAA.

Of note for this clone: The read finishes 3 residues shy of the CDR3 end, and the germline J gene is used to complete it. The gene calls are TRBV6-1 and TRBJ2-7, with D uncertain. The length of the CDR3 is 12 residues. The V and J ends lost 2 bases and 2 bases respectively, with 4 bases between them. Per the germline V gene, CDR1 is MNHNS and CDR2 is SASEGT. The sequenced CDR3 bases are TGTGCCAGCAGTGAAACAACCTACGAG. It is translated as CASSETTYE. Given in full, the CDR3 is CASSETTYEQYF.

The CDR3 protein is CASTPGGVAGNTIYF. The covered CDR3 bases are TGCGCCAGCACCCCGGGAGGGGTCGCCGGAAACACC. The chain couples TRBV5-1 to TRBJ1-3; D is possibly TRBD1 (5 bases). Read data end 3 residues before the CDR3 end; the end is taken from the germline J gene. This CDR3 is built from 15 residues. CDR1 SGHRS and CDR2 YFSETQ come from the germline V gene. The V and J ends lost 6 bases and 4 bases respectively, with 17 bases between them.

The CDR3 protein is CASSLGQGLNSPLHF. CDR3 DNA, as far as it was read: TGTGCCAGCAGCTTAGGGCAGGGCTTAAATTCACCC. The chain is built from TRBV7-9 and TRBJ1-6, with D tentatively TRBD1 (5 bases). The read terminates 3 residues before the CDR3 end, so the remaining end is supplied by the germline J gene. The CDR3 consists of 15 residues. Between the trimmed V and J ends, which lost 1 base and 7 bases, there was a span of 11 bases. Germline V lookup: CDR1 SEHNR, CDR2 FQNEAQ (reference sequence). Full variable domain (outside the CDR3, taken from reference TRBV7-9 and TRBJ1-6): DTGVSQNPRHKITKRGQNVTFRCDPISEHNRLYWYRQTLGQGPEFLTYFQNEAQLEKSRLLSDRFSAERPKGSFSTLEIQRTEQGDSAMYLCASSLGQGLNSPLHFGNGTRLTVT.

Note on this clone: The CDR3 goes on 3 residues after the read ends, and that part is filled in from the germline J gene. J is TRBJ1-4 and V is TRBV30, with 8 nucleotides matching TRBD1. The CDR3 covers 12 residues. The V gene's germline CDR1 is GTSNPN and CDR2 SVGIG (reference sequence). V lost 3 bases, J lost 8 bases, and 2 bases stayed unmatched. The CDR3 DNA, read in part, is TGTGCCTGGAGGGGACAGGAGGAAAAA. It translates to CAWRGQEEK. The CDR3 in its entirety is CAWRGQEEKLFF.

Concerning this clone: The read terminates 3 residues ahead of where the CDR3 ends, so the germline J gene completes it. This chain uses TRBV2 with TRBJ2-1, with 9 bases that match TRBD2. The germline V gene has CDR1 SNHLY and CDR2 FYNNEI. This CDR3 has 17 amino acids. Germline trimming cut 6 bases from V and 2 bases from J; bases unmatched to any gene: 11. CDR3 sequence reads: CASRTDLAGEPYNEQFF. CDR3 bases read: TGTGCCAGCAGGACAGACTTAGCGGGAGAGCCCTACAATGAG.

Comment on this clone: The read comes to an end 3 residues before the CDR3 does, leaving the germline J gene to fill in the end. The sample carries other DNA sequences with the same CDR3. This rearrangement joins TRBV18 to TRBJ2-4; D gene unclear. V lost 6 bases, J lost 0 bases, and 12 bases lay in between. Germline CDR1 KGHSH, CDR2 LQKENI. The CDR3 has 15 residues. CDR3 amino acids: CASSPPGLAKNIQYF. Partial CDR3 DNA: TGTGCCAGCTCCCCCCCTGGGCTAGCCAAAAACATT.

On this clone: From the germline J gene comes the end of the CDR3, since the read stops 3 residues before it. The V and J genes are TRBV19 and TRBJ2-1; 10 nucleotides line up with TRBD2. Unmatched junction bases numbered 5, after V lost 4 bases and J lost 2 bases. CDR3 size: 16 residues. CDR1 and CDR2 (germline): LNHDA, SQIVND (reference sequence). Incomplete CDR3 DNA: TGTGCCAGTAGTAAAGGACTAGCGGAAACCTACAATGAG. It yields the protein CASSKGLAETYNE. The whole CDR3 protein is CASSKGLAETYNEQFF.

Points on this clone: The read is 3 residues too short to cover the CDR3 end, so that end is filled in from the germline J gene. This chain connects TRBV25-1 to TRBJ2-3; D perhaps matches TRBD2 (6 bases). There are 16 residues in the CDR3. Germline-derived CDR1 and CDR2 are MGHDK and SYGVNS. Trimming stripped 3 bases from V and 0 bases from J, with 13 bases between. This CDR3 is CASSDPRDSSTDTQYF. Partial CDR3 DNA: TGTGCCAGCAGTGACCCCCGGGACTCTAGCACAGATACG.

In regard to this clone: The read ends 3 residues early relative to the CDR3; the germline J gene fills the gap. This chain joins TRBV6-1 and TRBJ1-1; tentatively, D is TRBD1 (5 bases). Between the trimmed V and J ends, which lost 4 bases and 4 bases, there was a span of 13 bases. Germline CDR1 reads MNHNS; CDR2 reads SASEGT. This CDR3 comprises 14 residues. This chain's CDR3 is CASSGLRVGTEAFF. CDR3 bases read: TGTGCCAGCAGTGGACTCAGGGTTGGCACTGAA.

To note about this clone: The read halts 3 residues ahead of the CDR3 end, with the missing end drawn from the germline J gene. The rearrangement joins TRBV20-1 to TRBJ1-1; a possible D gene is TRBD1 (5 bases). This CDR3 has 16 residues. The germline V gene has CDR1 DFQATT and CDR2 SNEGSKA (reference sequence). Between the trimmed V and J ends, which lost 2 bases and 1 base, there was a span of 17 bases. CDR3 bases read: TGCAGTGCTAGATCGAGGCAGGGCTCGTCGAACACTGAA. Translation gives CSARSRQGSSNTE. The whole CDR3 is CSARSRQGSSNTEAFF.

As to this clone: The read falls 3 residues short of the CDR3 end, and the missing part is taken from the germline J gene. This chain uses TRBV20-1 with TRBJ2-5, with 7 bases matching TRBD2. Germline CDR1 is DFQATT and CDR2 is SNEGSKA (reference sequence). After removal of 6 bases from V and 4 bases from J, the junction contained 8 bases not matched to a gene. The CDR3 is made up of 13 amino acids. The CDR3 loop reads CSAKTSPGETQYF. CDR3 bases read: TGCAGTGCAAAGACTAGCCCCGGAGAGACC.

CDR3 region: CASSWDRDGQETQYF. CDR3 DNA, as far as it was read: TGCGCCAGCAGCTGGGACAGGGACGGGCAAGAGACC. The V gene is TRBV5-1, the J gene TRBJ2-5; 9 bases align to TRBD1. The missing CDR3 end, 3 residues past where the read stops, is filled in from the germline J gene. The J segment lost 2 bases and the V segment lost 3 bases, leaving 5 bases of the junction unmatched. The CDR3 has 15 residues. Germline V gene sequence: CDR1 SGHRS, CDR2 YFSETQ.

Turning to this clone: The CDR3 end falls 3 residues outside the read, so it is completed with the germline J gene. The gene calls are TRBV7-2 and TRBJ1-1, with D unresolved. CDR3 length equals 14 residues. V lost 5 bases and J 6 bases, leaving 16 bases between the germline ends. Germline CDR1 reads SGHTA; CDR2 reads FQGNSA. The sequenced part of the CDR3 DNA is TGTGCCAGCAGCGCGACTACGGACGGAGCTGAA. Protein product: CASSATTDGAE. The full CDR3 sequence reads CASSATTDGAEAFF.